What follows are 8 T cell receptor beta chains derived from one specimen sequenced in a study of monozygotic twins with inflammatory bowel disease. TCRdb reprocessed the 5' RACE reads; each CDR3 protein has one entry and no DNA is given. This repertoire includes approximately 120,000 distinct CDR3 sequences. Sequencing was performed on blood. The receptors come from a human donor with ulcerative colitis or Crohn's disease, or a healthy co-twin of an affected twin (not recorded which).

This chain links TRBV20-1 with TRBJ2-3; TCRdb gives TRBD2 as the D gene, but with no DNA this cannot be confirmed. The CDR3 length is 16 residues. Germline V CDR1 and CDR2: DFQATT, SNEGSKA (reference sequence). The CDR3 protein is CSASPPGTSGGDTQYF.

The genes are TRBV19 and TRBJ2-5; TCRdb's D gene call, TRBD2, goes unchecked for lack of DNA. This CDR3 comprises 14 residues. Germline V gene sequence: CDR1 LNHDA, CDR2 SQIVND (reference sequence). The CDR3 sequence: CASSRGRGVETQYF.

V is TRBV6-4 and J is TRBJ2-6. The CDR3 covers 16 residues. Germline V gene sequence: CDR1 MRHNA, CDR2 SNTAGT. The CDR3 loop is CASSENAVSGANVLTF.

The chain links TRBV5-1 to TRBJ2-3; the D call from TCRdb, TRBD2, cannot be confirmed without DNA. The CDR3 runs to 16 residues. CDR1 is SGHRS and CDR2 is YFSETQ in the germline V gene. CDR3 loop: CASSSQDSGSADTQYF.

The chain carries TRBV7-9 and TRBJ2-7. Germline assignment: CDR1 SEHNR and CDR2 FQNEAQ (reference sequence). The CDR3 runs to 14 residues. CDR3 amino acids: CASSSSKRPYEQYF.

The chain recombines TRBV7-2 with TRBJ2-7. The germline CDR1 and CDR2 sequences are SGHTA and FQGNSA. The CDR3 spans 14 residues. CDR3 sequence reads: CASSLRHMSDEQYF.

Here the CDR3 reads CAWSPGTEGTQYF. The gene calls are TRBV30 and TRBJ2-5; the D call of TRBD1 rests on TCRdb alone, since no DNA is present to check it. CDR3 length: 13 amino acids. Germline V gene sequence: CDR1 GTSNPN, CDR2 SVGIG (reference sequence).

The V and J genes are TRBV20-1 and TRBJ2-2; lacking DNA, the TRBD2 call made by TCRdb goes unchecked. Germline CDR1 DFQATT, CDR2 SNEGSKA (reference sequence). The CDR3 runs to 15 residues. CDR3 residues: CSACRLAGEGGELFF.